Following are 22 T cell receptor beta chains from one sample sequenced in a study of metastatic and nonmetastatic thyroid tumors (TCRdb year 2020). Libraries were built with PCR. Sequencer: Illumina HiSeq 4000. TCRdb cleaned the public reads at Q25 with fastp, built clones with MiXCR and kept in-frame beta chains. In this sample the table shows about 70,000 clones, roughly 18% of which occur a single time. The ten largest account for about 13% of the sample. No treatment had been received by any patient before thyroid surgery. The sample taken for sequencing was blood. The receptors were gathered from a female donor with papillary thyroid cancer or a benign thyroid nodule (not recorded which). Some clones in this sample may be carry-over from other donors' samples.

Ten or more counts support this clone. The V call is TRBV19, the J call TRBJ2-7; 8 positions match TRBD1. Trimming cost V 5 bases and J 4 bases; bases outside gene matches: 4. This CDR3 has 13 residues. The germline V gene has CDR1 LNHDA and CDR2 SQIVND (reference sequence). The CDR3 is CASSEGTGYEQYF. The CDR3 coding sequence is TGTGCCAGTAGTGAGGGGACAGGTTACGAGCAGTACTTC.

This clone was seen at least ten times. The rearrangement joins TRBV5-1 to TRBJ2-3; possibly TRBD1 for D (5 bases). CDR1 and CDR2 (germline): SGHRS, YFSETQ. Trimming took 8 bases from V and 2 from J, leaving 15 bases between them. The CDR3 loop spans 14 amino acids. CDR3 protein: CASRAGHHTDTQYF. Here the CDR3 DNA reads TGCGCCAGTCGTGCAGGACATCACACAGATACGCAGTATTTT.

This clone was observed a few times. The chain recombines TRBV30 with TRBJ1-1; D unresolved. Trimming pared 0 bases from V and 1 base from J, leaving 15 bases between. CDR3 size: 16 residues. Germline-derived CDR1 and CDR2 are GTSNPN and SVGIG (reference sequence). CDR3 nucleotide sequence: TGTGCCTGGAGTGTACGTGGAAAAGGGTCGAACACTGAAGCTTTCTTT. Residues: CAWSVRGKGSNTEAFF.

The table lists this clone with many counts. The chain is built from TRBV28 and TRBJ2-2, with D possibly being TRBD1 (7 bases). In germline, CDR1 is MDHEN, CDR2 SYDVKM. Deletions cut 2 bases from V and 6 bases from J, with 10 bases between. The CDR3 totals 14 residues. The CDR3 DNA reads as TGTGCCAGCAGTTTACAGGGGGGTGCCGGGGAGCTGTTTTTT. Amino acids: CASSLQGGAGELFF.

For this clone: Given a much more abundant clone one base away, this may be a read error. Other DNA sequences in this sample translate to the same CDR3. V usage is TRBV28 and J usage is TRBJ1-1; D may be TRBD1 (5 bases). V lost 6 bases to trimming and J lost 0 bases, with 14 bases between them. The germline gives CDR1 MDHEN, CDR2 SYDVKM. This CDR3 region has 15 residues. The CDR3 loop reads CASSYPGIMNTEAFF. CDR3 DNA: TGTGCCAGCAGCTACCCAGGGATCATGAACACTGAAGCTTTCTTT.

This clone came up many times. J is TRBJ2-6 and V is TRBV6-1; 7 positions agree with TRBD1. CDR1 and CDR2 from the germline V gene are MNHNS and SASEGT. Trimming removed 7 bases from V and 0 bases from J; junction bases left unmatched: 9. The CDR3 is made up of 17 amino acids. CDR3 sequence (DNA): TGTGCCAGCAAGACGACAGGGTCATACTCTGGGGCCAACGTCCTGACTTTC. As protein: CASKTTGSYSGANVLTF.

This clone was counted between two and nine times. The chain carries TRBV28 and TRBJ1-2; the D gene is possibly TRBD1 (6 bases). V lost 3 bases and J 4 bases, leaving 15 bases between the germline ends. The germline V gene has CDR1 MDHEN and CDR2 SYDVKM. The CDR3 length is 15 residues. CDR3 DNA sequence: TGTGCCAGCAGTTTGTCGCAGAGGGGGGGCTATGGCTACACCTTC. Amino acid sequence: CASSLSQRGGYGYTF.

This clone appeared many times. The V call is TRBV4-1, the J call TRBJ2-2; no definite D call. The CDR3 spans 14 residues. The V and J ends lost 0 bases and 3 bases respectively, with 5 bases between them. Germline loops: CDR1 MGHRA, CDR2 YSYEKL. CDR3 coding DNA: TGCGCCAGCAGCCAAGAAGGACACACCGGGGAGCTGTTTTTT. Translating gives CASSQEGHTGELFF.

Only a few counts were recorded for this clone. The rearrangement uses TRBV6-2 or TRBV6-3 and TRBJ1-5; a possible D gene is TRBD1 (5 bases). The CDR3 is made up of 15 amino acids. Germline lookup yields CDR1 MNHEY and CDR2 SVGEGT. V lost 2 bases, J lost 3 bases, and 11 bases lay in between. CDR3 protein: CASSYEGPPNQPQHF. The CDR3 DNA reads as TGTGCCAGCAGTTACGAGGGACCTCCCAATCAGCCCCAGCATTTT.

This clone was seen only a few times. V and J are TRBV30 and TRBJ1-1; D is uncertain. V lost 4 bases and J 3 bases, leaving 6 bases between the germline ends. CDR3 length equals 11 residues. CDR1 and CDR2 (germline): GTSNPN, SVGIG (reference sequence). The CDR3, as DNA: TGTGCCTGGAATAGGGACACTGAAGCTTTCTTT. It yields the protein CAWNRDTEAFF.

This clone was picked up many times. The chain combines TRBV5-6 with TRBJ1-3, with D tentatively TRBD1 (6 bases). CDR3 length: 16 amino acids. Germline V gives CDR1 SGHDT, CDR2 YYEEEE. Trimming took off 6 bases at V and 2 bases at J, with 18 bases between the two ends. In DNA, the CDR3 is TGTGCCAGCACCATGACAGGCTGGGTAGCTGGAAACACCATATATTTT. Translation gives CASTMTGWVAGNTIYF.

The rearrangement joins TRBV20-1 to TRBJ2-7; D remains unclear. Trimming pared 1 base from V and 3 bases from J, leaving 13 bases between. CDR1 and CDR2 (germline): DFQATT, SNEGSKA (reference sequence). The CDR3 extends over 14 amino acids. In nucleotides, the CDR3 is TGCAGTGCTAGAGTAGTGGGCCTCGGCTACGAGCAGTACTTC. Translating gives CSARVVGLGYEQYF.

The CDR3 nucleotides read TGTGCCAGCAGCTTGAAGCTGGACACCGGGGAGCTGTTTTTT. This encodes CASSLKLDTGELFF. V usage is TRBV5-4 and J usage is TRBJ2-2; D unclear. Trimming cost V 1 base and J 3 bases, with 7 bases left between them. This CDR3 region has 14 residues. CDR1 and CDR2 (germline): SGHNT, YYREEE (reference sequence).

Ten or more counts support this clone. The CDR3 loop is CSASIPNREDGYTF. CDR3 nucleotides: TGCAGTGCTAGTATACCGAACAGGGAGGACGGCTACACCTTC. V is TRBV20-1 and J is TRBJ1-2, with D perhaps TRBD1 (6 bases). Trimming cost V 3 bases and J 8 bases, with 19 bases left between them. The CDR3 is 14 residues long. The V gene's germline CDR1 is DFQATT and CDR2 SNEGSKA (reference sequence).

The rearrangement joins TRBV30 to TRBJ1-1; maybe TRBD1 (5 bases). The CDR3 spans 12 residues. V lost 3 bases to trimming and J lost 6 bases, with 11 bases between them. Germline V lookup: CDR1 GTSNPN, CDR2 SVGIG (reference sequence). CDR3: CAWRRQLSEAFF. The CDR3 DNA is TGTGCCTGGAGAAGACAGCTCTCTGAAGCTTTCTTT.

There are many counts of this clone. V and J are TRBV6-4 and TRBJ2-6, with a tentative D call TRBD1 (5 bases). Germline CDR1 MRHNA, CDR2 SNTAGT. Deletions cut 4 bases from V and 0 bases from J, with 7 bases between. The CDR3 covers 15 residues. CDR3 DNA: TGTGCCAGCAGTGCAGACAGCTCTGGGGCCAACGTCCTGACTTTC. It codes for CASSADSSGANVLTF.

This clone appeared a few times. A much larger clonotype is one base distant, so this may be a read error. The chain couples TRBV6-1 to TRBJ1-1, with no clear D. Per the germline V gene, CDR1 is MNHNS and CDR2 is SASEGT. Trimming took 6 bases from V and 0 from J, leaving 11 bases between them. CDR3 length equals 14 residues. CDR3 in DNA: TGTGCCAGCAGCAGCACAGTGTTGAACACTGAAGCTTTCTTT. Translating it yields CASSSTVLNTEAFF.

The chain carries TRBV27 and TRBJ2-5; unclear D gene. This CDR3 comprises 11 residues. V was pared by 3 bases and J by 14 bases, with 13 bases between. From germline, CDR1 is MNHEY and CDR2 SMNVEV (reference sequence). CDR3 nucleotide sequence: TGTGCCAGCAGTTTTTGTGGCCCTCCATACTTC. It yields the protein CASSFCGPPYF.

This clone came up many times. V is TRBV27 and J is TRBJ2-1; D gene unclear. The CDR3 is 14 residues long. Germline assignment: CDR1 MNHEY and CDR2 SMNVEV (reference sequence). V lost 6 bases and J lost 2, with 11 bases in between. The CDR3 nucleotides read TGTGCCAGCAGCTACAGACACCCCTACAATGAGCAGTTCTTC. Residues: CASSYRHPYNEQFF.

This clone was counted between two and nine times. This chain uses TRBV6-2 or TRBV6-3 with TRBJ1-3, with 7 bases lining up with TRBD1. The CDR3 consists of 14 residues. Germline CDR1 MNHEY, CDR2 SVGEGT. Losses at the gene ends were 8 bases for V and 4 bases for J; bases not matched to a gene: 8. In nucleotides, the CDR3 is TGTGCCAGCCTGTCAGGGGGAGCCGGAAACACCATATATTTT. Translating gives CASLSGGAGNTIYF.

The rearrangement joins TRBV27 to TRBJ2-7; D possibly corresponds to TRBD2 (6 bases). The V and J ends lost 5 bases and 6 bases respectively, with 17 bases between them. This CDR3 has 14 amino acids. The germline V gene has CDR1 MNHEY and CDR2 SMNVEV (reference sequence). In DNA, the CDR3 is TGTGCCAGCAGTCACCGGGGAGGAGGAGGCGAGCAGTACTTC. Translating gives CASSHRGGGGEQYF.

This clone has ten or more counts. The CDR3, as DNA: TGCGCCAGCAGCCAGACGGACAGTTTTTATAATTCACCCCTCCACTTT. It is translated as CASSQTDSFYNSPLHF. The chain is built from TRBV4-1 and TRBJ1-6, with TRBD1 as a possible D gene (6 bases). V lost 3 bases and J 4 bases, leaving 13 bases between the germline ends. The germline V gene has CDR1 MGHRA and CDR2 YSYEKL. CDR3 length: 16 residues.